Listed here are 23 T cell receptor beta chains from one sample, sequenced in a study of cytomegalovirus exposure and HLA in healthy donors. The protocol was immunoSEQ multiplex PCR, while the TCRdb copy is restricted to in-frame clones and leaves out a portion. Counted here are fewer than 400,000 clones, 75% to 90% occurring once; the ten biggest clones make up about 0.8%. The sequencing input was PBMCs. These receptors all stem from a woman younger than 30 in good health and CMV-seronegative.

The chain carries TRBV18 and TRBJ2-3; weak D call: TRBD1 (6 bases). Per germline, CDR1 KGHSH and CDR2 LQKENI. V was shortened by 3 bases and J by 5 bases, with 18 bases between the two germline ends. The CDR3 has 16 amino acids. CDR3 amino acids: CASSPTFTGPGDTQYF. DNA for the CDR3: TGTGCCAGCTCACCTACATTCACAGGGCCTGGAGATACGCAGTATTTT.

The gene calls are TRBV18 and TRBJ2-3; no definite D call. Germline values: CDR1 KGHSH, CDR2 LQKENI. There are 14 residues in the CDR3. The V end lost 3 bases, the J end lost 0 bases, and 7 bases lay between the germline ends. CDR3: CASSPQASTDTQYF. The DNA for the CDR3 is TGTGCCAGCTCACCGCAAGCTAGCACAGATACGCAGTATTTT.

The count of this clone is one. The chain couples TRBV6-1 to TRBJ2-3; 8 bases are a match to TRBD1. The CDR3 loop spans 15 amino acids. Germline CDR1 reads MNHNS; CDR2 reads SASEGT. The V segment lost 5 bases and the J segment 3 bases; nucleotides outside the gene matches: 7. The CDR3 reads CASSPKTGATDTQYF. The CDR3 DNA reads TGTGCCAGCAGTCCGAAGACAGGGGCTACAGATACGCAGTATTTT.

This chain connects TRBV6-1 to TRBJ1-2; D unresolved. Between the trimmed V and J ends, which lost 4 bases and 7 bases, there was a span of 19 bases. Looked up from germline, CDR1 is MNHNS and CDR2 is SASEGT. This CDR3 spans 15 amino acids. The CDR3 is CASSADPGDLRGYTF. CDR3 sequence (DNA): TGTGCCAGCAGTGCGGACCCCGGGGATCTTCGTGGCTACACCTTC.

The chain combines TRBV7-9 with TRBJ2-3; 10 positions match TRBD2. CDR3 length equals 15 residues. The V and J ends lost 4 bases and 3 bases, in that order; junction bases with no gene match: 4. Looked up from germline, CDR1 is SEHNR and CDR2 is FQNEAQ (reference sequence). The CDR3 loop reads CASSYGLAVTDTQYF. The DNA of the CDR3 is TGTGCCAGCAGCTACGGACTAGCGGTAACAGATACGCAGTATTTT.

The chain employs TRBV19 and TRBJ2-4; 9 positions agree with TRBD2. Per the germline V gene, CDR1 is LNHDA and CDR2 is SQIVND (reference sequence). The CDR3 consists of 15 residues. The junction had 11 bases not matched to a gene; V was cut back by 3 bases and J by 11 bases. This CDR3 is CASSITWLREGVQYF. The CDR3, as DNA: TGTGCCAGTAGTATTACTTGGTTGCGGGAGGGTGTTCAGTACTTC.

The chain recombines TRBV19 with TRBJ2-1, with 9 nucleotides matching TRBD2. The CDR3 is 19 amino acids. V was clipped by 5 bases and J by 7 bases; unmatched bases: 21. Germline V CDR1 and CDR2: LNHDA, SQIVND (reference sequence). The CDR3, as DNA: TGTGCCAGTAGTTCCCAGGGGTTACTAGCGGGCCGGCGGGGGAATGAGCAGTTCTTC. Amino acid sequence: CASSSQGLLAGRRGNEQFF.

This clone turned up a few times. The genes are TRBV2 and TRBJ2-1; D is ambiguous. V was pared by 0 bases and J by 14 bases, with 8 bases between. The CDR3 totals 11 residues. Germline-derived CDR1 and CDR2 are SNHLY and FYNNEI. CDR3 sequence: CASSEALQEFF. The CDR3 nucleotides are TGTGCCAGCAGTGAAGCGCTGCAGGAGTTCTTC.

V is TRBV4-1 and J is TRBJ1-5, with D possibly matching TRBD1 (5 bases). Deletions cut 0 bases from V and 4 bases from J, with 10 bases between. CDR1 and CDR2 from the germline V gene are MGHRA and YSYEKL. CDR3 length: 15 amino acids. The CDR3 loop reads CASSQDPQGNQPQHF. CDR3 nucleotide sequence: TGCGCCAGCAGCCAAGATCCCCAGGGAAATCAGCCCCAGCATTTT.

The CDR3 loop reads CASSFSSGQVQYEQYF. The CDR3 DNA is TGTGCCAGCAGTTTCTCCTCGGGACAGGTACAATACGAGCAGTACTTC. V is TRBV27 and J is TRBJ2-7; 8 nucleotides align to TRBD1. The length of the CDR3 is 16 residues. Germline V CDR1 and CDR2: MNHEY, SMNVEV (reference sequence). Trimming at V came to 3 bases and at J to 4 bases, leaving 11 bases not matched to a gene.

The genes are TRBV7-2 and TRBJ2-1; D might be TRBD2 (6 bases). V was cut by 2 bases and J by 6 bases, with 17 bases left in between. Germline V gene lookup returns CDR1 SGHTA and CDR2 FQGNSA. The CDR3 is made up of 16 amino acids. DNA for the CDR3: TGTGCCAGCAGCTTAAGAACGGGAGAGGTCGGCAATGAGCAGTTCTTC. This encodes CASSLRTGEVGNEQFF.

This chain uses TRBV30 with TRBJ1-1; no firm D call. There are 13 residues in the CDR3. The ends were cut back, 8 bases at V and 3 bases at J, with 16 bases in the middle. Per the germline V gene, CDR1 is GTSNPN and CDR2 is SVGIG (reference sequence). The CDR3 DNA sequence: TGTGCCAGTAGGCGGGTGGGTGACACTGAAGCTTTCTTT. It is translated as CASRRVGDTEAFF.

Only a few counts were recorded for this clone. Written as DNA, the CDR3 is TGCGCCAGCAGCCAAGATCGGAGGCGCACAGATACGCAGTATTTT. As protein: CASSQDRRRTDTQYF. The chain employs TRBV4-3 and TRBJ2-3; a possible D gene is TRBD2 (5 bases). This CDR3 region has 15 residues. In germline, CDR1 is LGHNA, CDR2 YSLEER. V lost 0 bases, J lost 1 base, and 8 bases lay in between.

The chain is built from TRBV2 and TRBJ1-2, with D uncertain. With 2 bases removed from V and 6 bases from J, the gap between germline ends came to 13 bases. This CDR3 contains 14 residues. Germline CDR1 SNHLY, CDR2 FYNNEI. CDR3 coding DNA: TGTGCCAGCAGTGAAAGGCGGCGCCTGGATGGCTACACCTTC. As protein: CASSERRRLDGYTF.

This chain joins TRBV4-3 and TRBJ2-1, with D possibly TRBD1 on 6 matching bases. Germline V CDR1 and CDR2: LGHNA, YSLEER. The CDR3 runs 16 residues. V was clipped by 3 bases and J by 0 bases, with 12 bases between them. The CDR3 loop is CASSQGHTSSYNEQFF. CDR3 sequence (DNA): TGCGCCAGCAGCCAGGGACATACGAGCTCCTACAATGAGCAGTTCTTC.

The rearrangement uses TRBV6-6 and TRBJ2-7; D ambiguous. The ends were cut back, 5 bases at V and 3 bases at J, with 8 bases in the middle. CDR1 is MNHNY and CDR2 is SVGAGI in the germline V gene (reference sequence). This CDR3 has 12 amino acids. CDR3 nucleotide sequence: TGTGCCAGCAGTCTTAACAGCTACGAGCAGTACTTC. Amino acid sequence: CASSLNSYEQYF.

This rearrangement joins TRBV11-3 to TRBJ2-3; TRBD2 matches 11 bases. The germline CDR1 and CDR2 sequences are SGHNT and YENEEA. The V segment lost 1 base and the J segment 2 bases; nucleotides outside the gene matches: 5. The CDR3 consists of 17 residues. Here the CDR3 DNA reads TGTGCCAGCAGCTTAGGGCTAGCGGGAGGACCCACAGATACGCAGTATTTT. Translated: CASSLGLAGGPTDTQYF.

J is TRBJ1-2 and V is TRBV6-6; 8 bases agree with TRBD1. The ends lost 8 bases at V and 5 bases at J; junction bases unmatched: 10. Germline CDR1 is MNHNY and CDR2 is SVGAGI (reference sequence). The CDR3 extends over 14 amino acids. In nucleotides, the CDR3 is TGTGCCAGCGGGTCCGACAGGGGCTCGTATGGCTACACCTTC. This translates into CASGSDRGSYGYTF.

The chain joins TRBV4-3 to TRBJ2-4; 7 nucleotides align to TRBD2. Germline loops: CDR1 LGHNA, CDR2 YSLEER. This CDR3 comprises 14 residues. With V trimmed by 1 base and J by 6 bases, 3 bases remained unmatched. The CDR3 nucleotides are TGCGCCAGCAGCCAAGGCGGGAGAGGAAACATTCAGTACTTC. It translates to CASSQGGRGNIQYF.

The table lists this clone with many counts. The CDR3 DNA follows: TGCAGCGTGTTGCGACAGGACGGGACAGATACGCAGTATTTT. This gives the protein CSVLRQDGTDTQYF. V gene TRBV29-1 combines with J gene TRBJ2-3; TRBD1 might be the D (6 bases). CDR1 and CDR2 from the germline V gene are SQVTM and ANQGSEA. V shed 6 bases and J shed 3 bases, with 16 bases lying between them. This CDR3 is 14 amino acids long.

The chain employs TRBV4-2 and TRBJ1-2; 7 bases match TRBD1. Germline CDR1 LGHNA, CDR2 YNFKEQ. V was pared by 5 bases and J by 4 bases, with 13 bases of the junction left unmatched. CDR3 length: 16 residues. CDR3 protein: CASSDAQGERIYGYTF. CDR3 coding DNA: TGTGCCAGCAGCGACGCTCAGGGGGAAAGGATCTATGGCTACACCTTC.

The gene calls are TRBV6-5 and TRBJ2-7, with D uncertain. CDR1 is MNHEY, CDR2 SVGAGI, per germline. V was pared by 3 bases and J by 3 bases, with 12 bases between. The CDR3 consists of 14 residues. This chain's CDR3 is CASSYGFSGYEQYF. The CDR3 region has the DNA TGTGCCAGCAGTTATGGCTTCTCGGGCTACGAGCAGTACTTC.

The CDR3 sequence is CASSPALFGGPYEQYF. DNA for the CDR3: TGCGCCAGCAGCCCCGCCCTATTCGGGGGACCCTACGAGCAGTACTTC. The chain recombines TRBV5-1 with TRBJ2-7, with D possibly TRBD2 on 6 matching bases. This CDR3 spans 16 amino acids. V dropped 4 bases and J dropped 2 bases, with 19 bases sitting between them. Germline lookup yields CDR1 SGHRS and CDR2 YFSETQ.